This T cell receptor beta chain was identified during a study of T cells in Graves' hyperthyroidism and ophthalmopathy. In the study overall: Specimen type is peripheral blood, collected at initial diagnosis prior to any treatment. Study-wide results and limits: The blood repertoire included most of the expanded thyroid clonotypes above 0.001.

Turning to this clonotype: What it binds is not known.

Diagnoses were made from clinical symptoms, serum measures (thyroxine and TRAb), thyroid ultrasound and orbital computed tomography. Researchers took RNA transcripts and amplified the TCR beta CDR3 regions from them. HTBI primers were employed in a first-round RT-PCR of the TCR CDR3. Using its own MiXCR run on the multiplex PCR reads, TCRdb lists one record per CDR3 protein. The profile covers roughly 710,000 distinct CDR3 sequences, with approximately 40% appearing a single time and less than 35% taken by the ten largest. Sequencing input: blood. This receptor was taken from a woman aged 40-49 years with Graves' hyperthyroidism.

CDR3 amino acids: CASVAGQGAIYEQYF. CDR3 sequence (DNA): TGCGCCAGCGTGGCGGGGCAGGGGGCGATTTACGAGCAGTACTTC. The gene calls are TRBV10-2 and TRBJ2-7; 8 positions match TRBD1. The CDR3 covers 15 residues. Germline loops: CDR1 WSHSY, CDR2 SAAADI. Germline trimming cut 8 bases from V and 4 bases from J; bases unmatched to any gene: 13.